This TCR beta chain was recorded in a study of PD-L1 blockade in urothelial cancer. Study overall: Blood drawn 3 weeks (second dose) and 6 weeks after treatment start was analyzed.

Trimming removed 3 bases from V and 5 bases from J, with 11 bases in between. Germline assignment: CDR1 SGDLS and CDR2 YYNGEE. The length of the CDR3 is 13 residues. TCRdb keeps only in-frame clones here, not all; method: immunoSEQ multiplex PCR. The data show around 82,000 clones, roughly 84% seen once. Time point meaning: pretreatment peripheral blood. The starting material was PBMCs, obtained around atezolizumab (anti-PD-L1) treatment. The chain links TRBV9 to TRBJ1-2; tentatively, D is TRBD1 (6 bases). The clonotype originates from a man between 60 and 75 years old with urothelial cancer. CDR3 amino acids: CASSATGKYGYTF. The CDR3, as DNA: TGTGCCAGCAGCGCTACAGGGAAATATGGCTACACCTTC.